This TCR beta chain was profiled in a study of tumor-infiltrating lymphocytes in oesophageal squamous cell carcinoma. This clonotype has just a few counts. TCRdb re-derived calls from the PCR reads in MiXCR, one entry per CDR3 protein. The table has around 12,000 distinct CDR3 sequences, roughly 60% seen once. V dropped 3 bases and J dropped 3; count of bases not matched to a gene: 11. The germline V gene has CDR1 SGDLS and CDR2 YYNGEE. The CDR3 contains 18 residues. The J gene is TRBJ2-1, the V gene TRBV9, with 11 bases lining up with TRBD2. This receptor was taken from a female donor with esophageal squamous cell carcinoma. The source material was esophageal tumor tissue. CDR3 sequence reads: CASSARGGTSGGYNEQFF. DNA of the CDR3: TGTGCCAGCAGCGCCCGTGGGGGGACTAGCGGAGGCTACAATGAGCAGTTCTTC.